This T cell receptor beta chain was obtained from a study of beta chain features in type 1 diabetes. Whole-study findings and limits: When Type 1 diabetes patients were examined, their TCRB CDR3s proved moderately but significantly shorter in all four CD4+ subsets. A definitive answer on HLA type influencing TCRB rearrangement was not reached here.

The V gene's germline CDR1 is SGHRS and CDR2 YFSETQ. Trimming took 5 bases from V and 0 from J; bases not matched to a gene: 9. CDR3 length: 16 residues. TCRB transcripts that were expressed got sequenced, as all of the isolated RNA had been reverse transcribed. TCRdb's table, derived via immunoSEQ multiplex PCR, lists solely in-frame clones and lacks some. This table holds hundreds of thousands of clones, 9.6% found once. As for this clone: Its antigen is unidentified.

The material sequenced was naive CD4+ T cells from blood. The clonotype was recovered from a woman aged 18 to 35 in good health. The chain links TRBV5-1 to TRBJ1-1; 8 bases are shared with TRBD1. The CDR3 loop reads CASSTTGGSMNTEAFF. As DNA, the CDR3 is TGCGCCAGCAGTACCACAGGGGGTTCAATGAACACTGAAGCTTTCTTT.